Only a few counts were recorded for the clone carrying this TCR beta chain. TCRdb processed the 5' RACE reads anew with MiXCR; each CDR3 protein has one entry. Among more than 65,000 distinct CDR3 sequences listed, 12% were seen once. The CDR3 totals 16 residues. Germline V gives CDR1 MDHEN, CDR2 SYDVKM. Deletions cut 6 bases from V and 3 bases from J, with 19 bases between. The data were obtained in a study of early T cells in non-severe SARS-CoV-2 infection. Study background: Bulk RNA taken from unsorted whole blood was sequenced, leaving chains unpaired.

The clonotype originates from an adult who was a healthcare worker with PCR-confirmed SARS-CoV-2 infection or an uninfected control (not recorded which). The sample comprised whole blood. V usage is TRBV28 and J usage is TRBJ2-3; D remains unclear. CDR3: CASSYEGRSPTDTQYF. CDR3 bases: TGTGCCAGCAGCTACGAAGGTCGGTCCCCGACAGATACGCAGTATTTT.